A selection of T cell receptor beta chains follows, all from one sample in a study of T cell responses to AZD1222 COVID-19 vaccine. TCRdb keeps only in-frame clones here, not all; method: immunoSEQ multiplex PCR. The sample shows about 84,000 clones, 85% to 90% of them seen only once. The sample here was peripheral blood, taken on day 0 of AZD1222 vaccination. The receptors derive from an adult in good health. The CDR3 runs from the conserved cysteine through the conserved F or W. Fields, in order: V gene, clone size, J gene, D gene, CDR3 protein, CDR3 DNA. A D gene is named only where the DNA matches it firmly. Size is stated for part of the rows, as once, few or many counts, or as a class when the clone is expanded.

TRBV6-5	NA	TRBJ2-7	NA	CASSSQTPTYEQYF	TGTGCCAGCAGTTCACAGACACCAACCTACGAGCAGTACTTC
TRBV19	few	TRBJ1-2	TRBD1	CASSMQGVIYGYTF	TGTGCCAGTAGTATGCAGGGGGTTATTTACGGCTACACCTTC
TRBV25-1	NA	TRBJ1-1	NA	CASSEAGEGRGAFF	TGTGCCAGCAGTGAGGCAGGCGAGGGCAGGGGTGCTTTCTTT
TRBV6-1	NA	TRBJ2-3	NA	CASSEVLTSTDTQYF	TGTGCCAGCAGTGAGGTCTTGACTAGCACAGATACGCAGTATTTT
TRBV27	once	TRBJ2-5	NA	CASKLLGGGQETQYF	TGTGCCAGCAAACTCCTGGGAGGGGGCCAGGAGACCCAGTACTTC
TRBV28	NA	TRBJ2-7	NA	CASSRTVWGGYEQYF	TGTGCCAGCAGTAGGACAGTGTGGGGAGGCTACGAGCAGTACTTC
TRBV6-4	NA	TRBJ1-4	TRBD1	CASSADRTGGKLFF	TGTGCCAGCAGTGCAGACCGGACAGGGGGAAAACTGTTTTTT
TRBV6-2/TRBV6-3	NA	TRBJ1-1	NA	CASSYLGTPGDKNTEAFF	TGTGCCAGCAGTTACCTGGGTACGCCAGGGGACAAGAACACTGAAGCTTTCTTT
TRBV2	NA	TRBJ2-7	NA	CASKDSLYEQYF	TGTGCCAGTAAGGACAGCCTCTACGAGCAGTACTTC
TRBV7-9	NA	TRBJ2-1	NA	CASSLMGGDEQFF	TGTGCCAGCAGCTTAATGGGCGGCGATGAGCAGTTCTTC
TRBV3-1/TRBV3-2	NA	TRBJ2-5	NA	CASSQDKTMVGETQYF	TGTGCCAGCAGCCAAGACAAAACCATGGTCGGAGAGACCCAGTACTTC
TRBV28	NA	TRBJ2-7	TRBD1	CASSTGQGGYEQYF	TGTGCCAGCAGCACTGGACAGGGAGGATACGAGCAGTACTTC
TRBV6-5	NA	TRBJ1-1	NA	CASSSRPGEAFF	TGTGCCAGCAGTTCCCGTCCGGGAGAAGCTTTCTTT
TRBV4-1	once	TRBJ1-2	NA	CASSAREDYGYTF	TGCGCCAGCAGCGCCCGGGAGGACTATGGCTACACCTTC
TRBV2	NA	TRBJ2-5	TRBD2	CASSSSGRDQETQYF	TGTGCCAGCAGTAGTAGCGGGAGGGATCAAGAGACCCAGTACTTC
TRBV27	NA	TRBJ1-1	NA	CASSLRGVNTEAFF	TGTGCCAGCAGTTTACGGGGGGTGAACACTGAAGCTTTCTTT
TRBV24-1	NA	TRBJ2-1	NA	CATSEGERDDNEQFF	TGTGCCACCAGCGAGGGGGAGCGGGACGACAATGAGCAGTTCTTC
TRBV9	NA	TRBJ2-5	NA	CASSVGGVAETQYF	TGTGCCAGCAGCGTAGGGGGGGTCGCGGAGACCCAGTACTTC
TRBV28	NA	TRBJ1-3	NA	CASFTGGRNTIYF	TGTGCCAGCTTTACCGGGGGGAGAAACACCATATATTTT
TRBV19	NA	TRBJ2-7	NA	CASSIVSDPYEQYF	TGTGCCAGTAGTATAGTAAGTGACCCCTACGAGCAGTACTTC
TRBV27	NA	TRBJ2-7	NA	CASSRRAQGVLDEQYF	TGTGCCAGCAGCAGACGCGCACAAGGAGTCCTCGACGAGCAGTACTTC
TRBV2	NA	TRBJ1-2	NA	CASSRQSQSRGGYTF	TGTGCCAGCAGTAGACAGAGCCAGAGCCGGGGAGGCTACACCTTC
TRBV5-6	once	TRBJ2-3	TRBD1	CASRLGQGALGTDTQYF	TGTGCCAGCAGACTTGGGCAGGGGGCTTTGGGAACAGATACGCAGTATTTT
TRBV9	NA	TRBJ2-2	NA	CASSFRGNTGELFF	TGTGCCAGCAGCTTCAGGGGGAACACCGGGGAGCTGTTTTTT
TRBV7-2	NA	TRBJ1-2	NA	CASSLESGTTYVYGYTF	TGTGCCAGCAGCTTGGAATCGGGGACAACCTACGTCTATGGCTACACCTTC
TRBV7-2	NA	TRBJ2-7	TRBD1	CASSRQGAAEQYF	TGTGCCAGCAGCCGGCAGGGGGCGGCCGAGCAGTACTTC
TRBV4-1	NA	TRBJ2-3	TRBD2	CASSTSQREFTDTQYF	TGCGCCAGCAGCACTAGTCAGCGGGAGTTCACAGATACGCAGTATTTT
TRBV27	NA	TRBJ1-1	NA	CASSLKEGTEAFF	TGTGCCAGCAGTTTGAAGGAGGGTACTGAAGCTTTCTTT